The 30 T cell receptor beta chains listed next were all sequenced from one sample in a study of blood T cells in healthy people across ages (dated by TCRdb to 2015 to 2017). Library construction relied on 5' RACE. The listed sequencing device is Illumina HiSeq 2500. A second about 7 to 12 cycle PCR used a sample-barcoded 5' primer and a J-beta primer mix. TCRdb reprocessing: public reads trimmed at Q25 with fastp, clones called with MiXCR, in-frame beta chains kept. Entries that share a CDR3 protein sequence are merged under the most common genes and DNA. Here the sample has around 1,500,000 distinct CDR3 sequences; approximately 30% occur a single time. The ten largest clones add up to less than 9.5% of the sample. Specimen: blood. The receptors here all came from a woman younger than 45 in good health.

The rearrangement links TRBV12-3 or TRBV12-4 to TRBJ1-6; D ambiguous. CDR3 size: 14 residues. V shed 8 bases and J shed 7 bases, with 15 bases lying between them. CDR3 DNA sequence: TGTGCCAGCTCTGGCGGAGCGGCCAATTCACCCCTCCACTTT. Amino acids: CASSGGAANSPLHF.

In this sample, this clonotype turned up a few times. J is TRBJ2-4 and V is TRBV2; D is unresolved. Germline values: CDR1 SNHLY, CDR2 FYNNEI. The CDR3 length is 14 residues. The V end was cut by 3 bases, the J end by 3 bases, with 9 bases between. The CDR3 DNA reads as TGTGCCAGCAGTGATATCGTGGGCAAAAACATTCAGTACTTC. Translating gives CASSDIVGKNIQYF.

The chain uses TRBV27 and TRBJ1-2, with TRBD1 as a possible D gene (5 bases). Trimming cost V 0 bases and J 6 bases, with 11 bases left between them. CDR1 and CDR2 from the germline V gene are MNHEY and SMNVEV (reference sequence). CDR3 length equals 14 residues. CDR3 protein: CASSLSMGVNGYTF. For the CDR3, the DNA is TGTGCCAGCAGTTTATCGATGGGGGTAAATGGCTACACCTTC.

J is TRBJ2-1 and V is TRBV29-1, with 7 bases that match TRBD2. The CDR3 is 15 amino acids. Germline values: CDR1 SQVTM, CDR2 ANQGSEA. Germline trimming cut 4 bases from V and 0 bases from J; bases unmatched to any gene: 6. As DNA, the CDR3 is TGCAGCGTTGCGGGGGGTAGAGGCTCCTACAATGAGCAGTTCTTC. This translates into CSVAGGRGSYNEQFF.

This clonotype has only a few counts. CDR3 protein: CASSLRDRTYEQYF. CDR3 nucleotide sequence: TGTGCCAGCAGTTTGAGGGACAGAACCTACGAGCAGTACTTC. The chain links TRBV12-3 or TRBV12-4 to TRBJ2-7; 7 bases line up with TRBD1. V lost 3 bases, J lost 2 bases, and 4 bases stayed unmatched. The CDR3 contains 14 residues.

This clonotype was detected a few times. J is TRBJ2-3 and V is TRBV7-2; D call uncertain. This CDR3 has 13 residues. Germline V CDR1 and CDR2: SGHTA, FQGNSA. V was cut by 5 bases and J by 3 bases, with 9 bases left in between. CDR3 protein: CASSLQRTDTQYF. CDR3 DNA sequence: TGTGCCAGCAGCCTCCAACGTACAGATACGCAGTATTTT.

The chain links TRBV25-1 to TRBJ2-6; D call uncertain. Germline V CDR1 and CDR2: MGHDK, SYGVNS. Trimming removed 1 base at V and 2 bases at J, with 6 bases between. This CDR3 comprises 15 residues. In DNA, the CDR3 is TGTGCCAGCAGTGAATTTGCAACTGGGGCCAACGTCCTGACTTTC. It translates to CASSEFATGANVLTF.

A few counts support this clonotype. The chain carries TRBV10-1 and TRBJ2-1, with D perhaps TRBD1 (6 bases). The CDR3 is made up of 17 amino acids. The V and J ends lost 0 bases and 2 bases respectively, with 14 bases between them. In germline, CDR1 is WNHNN, CDR2 SYGVQD (reference sequence). The DNA for the CDR3 is TGCGCCAGCAGTGAGTCGATGGGGGCTCCCCCCTACAATGAGCAGTTCTTC. It codes for CASSESMGAPPYNEQFF.

The chain couples TRBV4-1 to TRBJ2-1; TRBD2 matches at 15 bases. The CDR3 has 20 residues. The V segment lost 1 base and the J segment 0 bases; nucleotides outside the gene matches: 7. Germline loops: CDR1 MGHRA, CDR2 YSYEKL. CDR3 sequence: CASSQAGRTSGRGSYNEQFF. The CDR3 DNA follows: TGCGCCAGCAGCCAAGCGGGACGGACTAGCGGGAGGGGCTCCTACAATGAGCAGTTCTTC.

This clonotype was observed at least ten times. In nucleotides, the CDR3 is TGTGCCAGCAGCCCGGGACTCTTATATGGCTACACCTTC. Its translation: CASSPGLLYGYTF. The rearrangement uses TRBV9 and TRBJ1-2; D is perhaps TRBD1 (5 bases). Germline CDR1 and CDR2: SGDLS and YYNGEE. The CDR3 spans 13 residues. V lost 4 bases to trimming and J lost 5 bases, with 12 bases between them.

For this clonotype: Possible read error: a much larger clone is one base away. This chain uses TRBV11-1 with TRBJ2-7, with D perhaps matching TRBD1 (5 bases). Per germline, CDR1 SGHAT and CDR2 FQDESV (reference sequence). Trimming cost V 3 bases and J 2 bases, with 11 bases left between them. This CDR3 region has 14 residues. The CDR3 loop reads CASSLDKSPYEQYF. In DNA, the CDR3 is TGTGCCAGCAGCTTGGACAAGTCTCCCTACGAGCAGTACTTC.

This clonotype was found a few times. CDR3 bases: TGCGCCAGCAGCGAGGGACATGGCAATGAGCAGTTCTTC. Translation: CASSEGHGNEQFF. The chain employs TRBV5-1 and TRBJ2-1, with D tentatively TRBD1 (6 bases). The germline V gene has CDR1 SGHRS and CDR2 YFSETQ. This CDR3 spans 13 amino acids. V shed 4 bases and J shed 6 bases, with 11 bases lying between them.

The sample holds many counts of this clonotype. This chain uses TRBV12-3 or TRBV12-4 with TRBJ2-1; D gene ambiguous. V shed 3 bases and J shed 4 bases, with 7 bases lying between them. The CDR3 has 13 residues. This CDR3 reads CASSFTVYNEQFF. CDR3 DNA sequence: TGTGCCAGCAGTTTCACTGTATACAATGAGCAGTTCTTC.

A few counts support this clonotype. The chain carries TRBV27 and TRBJ2-1; 7 bases line up with TRBD2. The CDR3 spans 13 residues. CDR1 MNHEY and CDR2 SMNVEV come from the germline V gene (reference sequence). Germline trimming cut 10 bases from V and 7 bases from J; bases unmatched to any gene: 10. The CDR3 loop reads CATSSGGRNEQFF. The CDR3 DNA reads TGTGCCACCTCTAGCGGAGGTAGGAATGAGCAGTTCTTC.

The chain links TRBV20-1 to TRBJ2-1; no definite D call. The J call may be in error: the DNA end matches TRBJ2-7 better. Germline lookup yields CDR1 DFQATT and CDR2 SNEGSKA (reference sequence). The CDR3 spans 16 residues. This CDR3 reads CSARDIGGTPYNEQYF. The CDR3 coding sequence is TGCAGTGCTAGAGATATTGGCGGAACCCCCTACAATGAGCAGTACTTC.

Note on this clonotype: One junction end does not reproduce the germline sequence, and a read error may be involved. The chain carries TRBV5-1 and TRBJ2-5; D perhaps matches TRBD1 (5 bases). Germline V gene lookup returns CDR1 SGHRS and CDR2 YFSETQ. This CDR3 is 13 amino acids long. Here the CDR3 reads CVSSLSLGAPQYF. CDR3 DNA sequence: TGCGTCAGCAGCTTGAGTTTAGGGGCTCCACAGTACTTC.

This clonotype was counted between two and nine times. The rearrangement uses TRBV7-2 and TRBJ2-3, with TRBD2 identical over 8 bases. The ends lost 2 bases at V and 4 bases at J; junction bases unmatched: 8. The CDR3 runs to 16 residues. The germline V gene has CDR1 SGHTA and CDR2 FQGNSA. This CDR3 reads CASSLFGAGGADTQYF. The CDR3 bases are TGTGCCAGCAGCTTATTCGGGGCCGGGGGGGCAGATACGCAGTATTTT.

The chain is built from TRBV6-2 or TRBV6-3 and TRBJ2-5; maybe TRBD2 (6 bases). The V end lost 5 bases, the J end lost 1 base, and 11 bases lay between the germline ends. The CDR3 spans 14 residues. CDR1 MNHEY and CDR2 SVGEGT come from the germline V gene. This CDR3 reads CASSGMEGQETQYF. The CDR3 region has the DNA TGTGCCAGCAGTGGGATGGAGGGCCAAGAGACCCAGTACTTC.

The chain uses TRBV5-1 and TRBJ1-1; D gene ambiguous. Trimming stripped 3 bases from V and 0 bases from J, with 9 bases between. Germline V gene sequence: CDR1 SGHRS, CDR2 YFSETQ. CDR3 length: 14 residues. DNA for the CDR3: TGCGCCAGCAGCTGGGGTTCGGTGAACACTGAAGCTTTCTTT. Residues: CASSWGSVNTEAFF.

There are a few counts of this clonotype. The V and J genes are TRBV28 and TRBJ1-5; D is undetermined. This CDR3 comprises 14 residues. With 6 bases removed from V and 3 bases from J, the gap between germline ends came to 12 bases. Germline V gives CDR1 MDHEN, CDR2 SYDVKM. CDR3 DNA: TGTGCCAGCAGCCTAGACACCTACAATCAGCCCCAGCATTTT. This encodes CASSLDTYNQPQHF.

This clonotype appeared once. The junction departs from germline at one end; a sequencing error may be responsible. V is TRBV10-3 and J is TRBJ1-4, with D unclear. CDR1 is ENHRY and CDR2 is SYGVKD in the germline V gene. The CDR3 has 13 amino acids. The CDR3 loop is CAISGIAGEKPFF. The DNA of the CDR3 is TGTGCCATCAGTGGGATTGCGGGAGAAAAACCGTTTTTT.

This rearrangement joins TRBV5-1 to TRBJ2-3, with 14 positions matching TRBD2. This CDR3 contains 17 residues. The germline CDR1 and CDR2 sequences are SGHRS and YFSETQ. V trimming: 4 bases; J trimming: 7 bases; junction bases outside the gene matches: 11. The CDR3 region is CASSQDPGLAGENTQYF. CDR3 sequence (DNA): TGCGCCAGCAGCCAGGACCCGGGACTAGCGGGGGAAAATACGCAGTATTTT.

The chain recombines TRBV12-3 or TRBV12-4 with TRBJ1-1; a possible D gene is TRBD1 (5 bases). The CDR3 covers 16 residues. The V and J ends lost 7 bases and 1 base respectively, with 19 bases between them. CDR3 amino acids: CASTGRGGVRNTEAFF. In DNA form, the CDR3 reads TGTGCCAGCACCGGGAGGGGAGGGGTGAGGAACACTGAAGCTTTCTTT.

The chain has TRBV20-1 and TRBJ2-7; D could derive from TRBD1 or TRBD2 (5 bases each). Germline-derived CDR1 and CDR2 are DFQATT and SNEGSKA (reference sequence). The CDR3 covers 18 residues. V lost 0 bases and J lost 1, with 22 bases in between. CDR3 in amino acids: CSAREPPSRGAHSYEQYF. The CDR3 DNA is TGCAGTGCTAGAGAGCCACCATCCAGAGGGGCGCATTCCTACGAGCAGTACTTC.

This clonotype showed up just a few times. This rearrangement joins TRBV28 to TRBJ2-7, with no clear D. This CDR3 is 14 amino acids long. The germline gives CDR1 MDHEN, CDR2 SYDVKM. V was pared by 7 bases and J by 0 bases, with 13 bases between. The CDR3 region is CASKELGFSYEQYF. The CDR3 DNA is TGTGCCAGCAAAGAGTTAGGGTTCTCCTACGAGCAGTACTTC.

The V gene is TRBV7-6, the J gene TRBJ1-1, with D tentatively TRBD1 (6 bases). Germline assignment: CDR1 SGHVS and CDR2 FNYEAQ. This CDR3 has 16 amino acids. V lost 1 base and J lost 4, with 16 bases in between. Written as DNA, the CDR3 is TGTGCCAGCAGCTTAGAATCAGGGGTGGTATCCACTGAAGCTTTCTTT. Translated: CASSLESGVVSTEAFF.

The genes are TRBV5-1 and TRBJ1-4; D is possibly TRBD1 (6 bases). CDR3 size: 15 residues. V was trimmed by 0 bases and J by 5 bases, leaving 11 bases between them. Per germline, CDR1 SGHRS and CDR2 YFSETQ. CDR3 nucleotide sequence: TGCGCCAGCAGCTTGGGCGGGACACCGAATGAAAAACTGTTTTTT. Protein: CASSLGGTPNEKLFF.

This clonotype was counted at least ten times. This chain uses TRBV6-6 with TRBJ2-5; TRBD1 agrees at 9 bases. The end of the DNA aligns better with TRBJ2-7, so the J call may be wrong. CDR3 length: 14 amino acids. Germline V gives CDR1 MNHNY, CDR2 SVGAGI (reference sequence). CDR3 bases: TGTGCCAGCAGATCCGGGACAGGGAGTCGCGAGCAGTACTTC. It yields the protein CASRSGTGSREQYF.

The chain employs TRBV20-1 and TRBJ2-1; 8 bases map to TRBD2. CDR3 length equals 16 residues. V was clipped by 0 bases and J by 9 bases; unmatched bases: 13. The germline V gene has CDR1 DFQATT and CDR2 SNEGSKA (reference sequence). The CDR3 DNA follows: TGCAGTGCTAGAGATCCCCGGGGGGGCCGGTGCGGTGAGCAGTTCTTC. Translating it yields CSARDPRGGRCGEQFF.

In its sample, this clonotype was seen a few times. The rearrangement joins TRBV3-1 to TRBJ2-4; tentative D call: TRBD2 (6 bases). The CDR3 is 13 amino acids. Trimming took 5 bases from V and 5 from J, leaving 10 bases between them. The germline V gene encodes CDR1 LGHDT and CDR2 YNNKEL (reference sequence). In DNA, the CDR3 is TGTGCCAGCAGCGGGGGGATCCAAAACATTCAGTACTTC. Encoded protein: CASSGGIQNIQYF. The whole variable domain, filled in from reference TRBV3-1 and TRBJ2-4, reads DTAVSQTPKYLVTQMGNDKSIKCEQNLGHDTMYWYKQDSKKFLKIMFSYNNKELIINETVPNRFSPKSPDKAHLNLHINSLELGDSAVYFCASSGGIQNIQYFGAGTRLSVL.